What follows describes a single T cell receptor (beta chain). Its target is unknown. It was with 60 Vbeta and 13 Jbeta primers that the PCR ran. The protocol was immunoSEQ multiplex PCR, while the TCRdb copy is restricted to in-frame clones and leaves out a portion. The repertoire holds some 140,000 clones, with 66% as singletons. J lost 0 bases, V lost 8 bases, and 2 bases had no gene match. Germline CDR1 is LGHNA and CDR2 is YNFKEQ. The CDR3 is 14 amino acids. This record belongs to a study of cytomegalovirus exposure and HLA in healthy donors. About the study: A prior analysis found 117 million unique TCR beta sequences from 150 million to 200 million T cells. Across 350 to 400 genotyped donors, over 70% landed in the Caucasian-associated ancestry cluster.

Study results and caveats: An analysis was carried out at a later point. It showed that HLA-associated TCR beta chains were more clonally expanded than equally common non-associated chains.

The genes are TRBV4-2 and TRBJ2-1, with 9 bases identical to TRBD2. The material sequenced was PBMCs. The origin of this receptor is a human donor in good health. CDR3 in amino acids: CASHSGSSYNEQFF. Written as DNA, the CDR3 is TGTGCCAGCCATAGCGGGAGCTCCTACAATGAGCAGTTCTTC.